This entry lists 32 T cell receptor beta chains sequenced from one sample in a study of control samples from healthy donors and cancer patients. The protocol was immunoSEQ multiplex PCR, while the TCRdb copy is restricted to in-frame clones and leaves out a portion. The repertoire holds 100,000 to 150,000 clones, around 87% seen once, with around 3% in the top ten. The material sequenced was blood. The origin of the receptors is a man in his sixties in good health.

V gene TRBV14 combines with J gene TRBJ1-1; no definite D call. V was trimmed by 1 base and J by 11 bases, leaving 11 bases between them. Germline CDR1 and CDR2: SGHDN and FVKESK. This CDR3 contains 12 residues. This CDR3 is CASSQGGIEAFF. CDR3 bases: TGTGCCAGCAGCCAAGGAGGGATTGAGGCTTTCTTT.

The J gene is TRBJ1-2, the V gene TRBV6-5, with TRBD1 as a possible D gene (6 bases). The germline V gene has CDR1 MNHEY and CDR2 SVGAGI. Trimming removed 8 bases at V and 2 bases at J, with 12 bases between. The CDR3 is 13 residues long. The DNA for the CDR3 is TGTGCCAGCCGGACAGACTTAAACTATGGCTACACCTTC. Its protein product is CASRTDLNYGYTF.

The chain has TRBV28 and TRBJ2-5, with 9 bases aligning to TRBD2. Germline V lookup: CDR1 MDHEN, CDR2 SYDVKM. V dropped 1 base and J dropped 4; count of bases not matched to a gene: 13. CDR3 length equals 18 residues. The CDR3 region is CASSLSLAGLGKGETQYF. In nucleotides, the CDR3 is TGTGCCAGCAGTTTATCTCTAGCGGGGCTTGGGAAAGGAGAGACCCAGTACTTC.

The CDR3 loop reads CASASGDILTGELFF. As DNA, the CDR3 is TGCGCCAGCGCTTCGGGTGACATACTCACCGGGGAGCTGTTTTTT. V usage is TRBV5-1 and J usage is TRBJ2-2; D not resolved. Germline V CDR1 and CDR2: SGHRS, YFSETQ. V lost 7 bases and J lost 4, with 17 bases in between. The CDR3 contains 15 residues.

CDR3 sequence reads: CASSTSGTSGPETQYF. For the CDR3, the DNA is TGCGCCAGCAGCACCTCCGGGACTAGTGGTCCGGAGACCCAGTACTTC. The rearrangement uses TRBV5-1 and TRBJ2-5; 8 positions agree with TRBD2. This CDR3 has 16 amino acids. Germline assignment: CDR1 SGHRS and CDR2 YFSETQ. V was clipped by 4 bases and J by 5 bases; unmatched bases: 13.

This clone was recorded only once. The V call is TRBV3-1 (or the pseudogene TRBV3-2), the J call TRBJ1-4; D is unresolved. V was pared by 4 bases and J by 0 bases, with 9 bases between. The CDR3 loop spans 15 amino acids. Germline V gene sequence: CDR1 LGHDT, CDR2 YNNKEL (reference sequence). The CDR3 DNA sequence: TGTGCCAGCAGCCTTAACCTTGCAACTAATGAAAAACTGTTTTTT. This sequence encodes CASSLNLATNEKLFF.

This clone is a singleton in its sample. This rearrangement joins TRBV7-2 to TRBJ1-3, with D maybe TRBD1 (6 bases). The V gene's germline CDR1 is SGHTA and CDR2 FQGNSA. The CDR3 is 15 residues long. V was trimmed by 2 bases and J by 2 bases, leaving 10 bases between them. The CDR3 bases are TGTGCCAGCAGCTTATATCCAGGGGCTGGAAACACCATATATTTT. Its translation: CASSLYPGAGNTIYF.

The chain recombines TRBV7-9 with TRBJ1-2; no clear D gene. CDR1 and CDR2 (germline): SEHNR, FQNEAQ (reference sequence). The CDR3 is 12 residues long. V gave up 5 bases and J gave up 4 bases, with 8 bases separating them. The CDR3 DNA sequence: TGTGCCAGCAGCGTCGACTTCTATGGCTACACCTTC. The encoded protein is CASSVDFYGYTF.

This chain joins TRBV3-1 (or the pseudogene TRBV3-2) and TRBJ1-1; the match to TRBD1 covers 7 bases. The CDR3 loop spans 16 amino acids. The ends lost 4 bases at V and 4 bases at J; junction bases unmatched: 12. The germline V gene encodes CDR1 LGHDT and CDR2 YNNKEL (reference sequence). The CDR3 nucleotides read TGTGCCAGCAGCCGCCCGGAGGGGGCGCGTAGCACTGAAGCTTTCTTT. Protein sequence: CASSRPEGARSTEAFF.

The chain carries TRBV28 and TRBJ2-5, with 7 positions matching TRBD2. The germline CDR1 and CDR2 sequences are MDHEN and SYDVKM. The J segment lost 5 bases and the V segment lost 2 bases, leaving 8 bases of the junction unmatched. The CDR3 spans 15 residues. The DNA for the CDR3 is TGTGCCAGCAGTTTAAGCGGGGTGACGCGGGAGACCCAGTACTTC. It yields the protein CASSLSGVTRETQYF.

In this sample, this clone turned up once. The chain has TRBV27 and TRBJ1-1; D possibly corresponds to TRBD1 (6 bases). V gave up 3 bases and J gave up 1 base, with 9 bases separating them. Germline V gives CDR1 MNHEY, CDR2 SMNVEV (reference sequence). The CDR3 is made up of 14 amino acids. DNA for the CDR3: TGTGCCAGCAGTTTCACAGGGCAGAACACTGAAGCTTTCTTT. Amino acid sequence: CASSFTGQNTEAFF.

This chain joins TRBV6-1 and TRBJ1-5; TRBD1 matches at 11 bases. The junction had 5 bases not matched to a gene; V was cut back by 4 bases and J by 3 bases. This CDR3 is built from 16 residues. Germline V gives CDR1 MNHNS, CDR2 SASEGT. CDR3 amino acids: CASSAGQGAANQPQHF. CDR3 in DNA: TGTGCCAGCAGTGCTGGACAGGGGGCGGCCAATCAGCCCCAGCATTTT.

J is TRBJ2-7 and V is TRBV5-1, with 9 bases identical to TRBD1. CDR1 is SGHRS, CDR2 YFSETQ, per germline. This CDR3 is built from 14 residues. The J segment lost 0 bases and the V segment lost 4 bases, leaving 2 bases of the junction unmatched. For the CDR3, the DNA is TGCGCCAGCAGCGTGACAGGGGGCTCCTACGAGCAGTACTTC. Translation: CASSVTGGSYEQYF. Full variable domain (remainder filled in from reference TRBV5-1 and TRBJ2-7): KAGVTQTPRYLIKTRGQQVTLSCSPISGHRSVSWYQQTPGQGLQFLFEYFSETQRNKGNFPGRFSGRQFSNSRSEMNVSTLELGDSALYLCASSVTGGSYEQYFGPGTRLTVT.

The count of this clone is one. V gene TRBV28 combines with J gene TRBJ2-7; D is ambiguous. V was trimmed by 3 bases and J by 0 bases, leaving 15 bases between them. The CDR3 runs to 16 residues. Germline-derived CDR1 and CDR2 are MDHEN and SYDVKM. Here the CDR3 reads CASSFQNGPFSYEQYF. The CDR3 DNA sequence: TGTGCCAGCAGTTTTCAGAACGGACCTTTCTCCTACGAGCAGTACTTC.

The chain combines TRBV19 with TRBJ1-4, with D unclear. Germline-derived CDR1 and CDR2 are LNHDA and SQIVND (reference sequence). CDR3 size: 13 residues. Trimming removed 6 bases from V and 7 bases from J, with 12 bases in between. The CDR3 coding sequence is TGTGCCAGTAGCACTCGGACGGGTGAAAAACTGTTTTTT. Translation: CASSTRTGEKLFF.

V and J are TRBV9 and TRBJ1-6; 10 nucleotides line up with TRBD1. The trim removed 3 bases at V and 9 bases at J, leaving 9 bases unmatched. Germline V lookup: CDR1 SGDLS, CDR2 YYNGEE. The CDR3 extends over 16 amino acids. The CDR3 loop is CASSASGTGVSSPLHF. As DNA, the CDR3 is TGTGCCAGCAGCGCCAGCGGGACAGGGGTTAGTTCACCCCTCCACTTT. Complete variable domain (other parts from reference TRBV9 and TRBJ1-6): DSGVTQTPKHLITATGQRVTLRCSPRSGDLSVYWYQQSLDQGLQFLIQYYNGEERAKGNILERFSAQQFPDLHSELNLSSLELGDSALYFCASSASGTGVSSPLHFGNGTRLTVT.

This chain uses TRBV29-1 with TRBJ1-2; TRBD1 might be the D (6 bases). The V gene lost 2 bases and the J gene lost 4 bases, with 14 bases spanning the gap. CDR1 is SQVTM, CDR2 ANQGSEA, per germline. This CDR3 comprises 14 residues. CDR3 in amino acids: CSVETVGGGYGYTF. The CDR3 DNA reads TGCAGCGTTGAAACCGTAGGGGGGGGCTATGGCTACACCTTC.

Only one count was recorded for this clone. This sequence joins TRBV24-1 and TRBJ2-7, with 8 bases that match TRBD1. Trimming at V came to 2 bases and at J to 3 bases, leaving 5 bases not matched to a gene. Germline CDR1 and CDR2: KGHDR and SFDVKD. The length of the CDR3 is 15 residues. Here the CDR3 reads CATSDSQGGHYEQYF. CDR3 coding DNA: TGTGCCACCAGTGATTCACAGGGGGGCCACTACGAGCAGTACTTC.

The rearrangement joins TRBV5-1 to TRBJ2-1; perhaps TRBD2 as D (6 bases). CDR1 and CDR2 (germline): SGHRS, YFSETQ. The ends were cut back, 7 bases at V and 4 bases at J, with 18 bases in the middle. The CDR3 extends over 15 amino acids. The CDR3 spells CASAPAGPQYNEQFF. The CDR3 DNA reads TGCGCCAGCGCTCCGGCGGGGCCCCAGTACAATGAGCAGTTCTTC.

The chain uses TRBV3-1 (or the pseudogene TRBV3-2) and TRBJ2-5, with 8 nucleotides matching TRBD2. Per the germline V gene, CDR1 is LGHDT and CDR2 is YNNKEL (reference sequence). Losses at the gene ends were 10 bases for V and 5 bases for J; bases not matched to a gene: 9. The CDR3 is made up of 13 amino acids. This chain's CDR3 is CAIAGGRTETQYF. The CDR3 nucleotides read TGTGCCATAGCAGGCGGGAGGACTGAGACCCAGTACTTC.

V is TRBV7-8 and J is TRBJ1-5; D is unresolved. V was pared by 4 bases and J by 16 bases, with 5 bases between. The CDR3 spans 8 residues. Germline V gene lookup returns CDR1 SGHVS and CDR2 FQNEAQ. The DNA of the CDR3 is TGTGCCAGCAGCTCCCTCCATTTT. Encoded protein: CASSSLHF.

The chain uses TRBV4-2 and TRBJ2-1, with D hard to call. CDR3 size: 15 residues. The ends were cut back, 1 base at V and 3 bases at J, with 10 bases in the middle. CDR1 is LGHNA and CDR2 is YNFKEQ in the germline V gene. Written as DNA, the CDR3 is TGTGCCAGCAGCCAAGTGTCACAGAACTACAATGAGCAGTTCTTC. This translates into CASSQVSQNYNEQFF.

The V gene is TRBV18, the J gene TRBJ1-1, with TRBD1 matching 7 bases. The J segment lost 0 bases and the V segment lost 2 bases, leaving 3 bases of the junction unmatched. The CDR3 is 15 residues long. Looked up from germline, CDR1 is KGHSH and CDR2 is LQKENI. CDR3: CASSPFTGVNTEAFF. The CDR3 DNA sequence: TGTGCCAGCTCACCATTTACAGGGGTGAACACTGAAGCTTTCTTT.

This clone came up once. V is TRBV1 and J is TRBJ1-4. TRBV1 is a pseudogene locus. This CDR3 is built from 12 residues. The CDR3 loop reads CTSPGRNEKLFF. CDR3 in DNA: TGCACCAGTCCGGGTCGTAATGAAAAACTGTTTTTT.

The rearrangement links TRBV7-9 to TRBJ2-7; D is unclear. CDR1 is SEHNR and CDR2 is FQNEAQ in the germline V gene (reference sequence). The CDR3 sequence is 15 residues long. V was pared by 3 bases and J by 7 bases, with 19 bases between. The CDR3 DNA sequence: TGTGCCAGCAGCTTTGACCTTACCGTCCTACGAGAGCAGTACTTC. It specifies CASSFDLTVLREQYF.

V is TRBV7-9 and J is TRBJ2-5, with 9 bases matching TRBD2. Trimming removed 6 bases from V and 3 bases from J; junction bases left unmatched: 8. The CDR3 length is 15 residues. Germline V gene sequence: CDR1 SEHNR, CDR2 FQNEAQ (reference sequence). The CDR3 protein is CASSPNSGGKETQYF. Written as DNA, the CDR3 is TGTGCCAGCAGTCCAAATAGCGGGGGTAAAGAGACCCAGTACTTC.

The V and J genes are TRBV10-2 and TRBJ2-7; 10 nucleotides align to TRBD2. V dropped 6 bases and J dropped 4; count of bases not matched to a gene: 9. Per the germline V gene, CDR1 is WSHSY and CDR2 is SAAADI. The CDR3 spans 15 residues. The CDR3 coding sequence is TGCGCCAGCAGGGACAATAGCGGGGGGATTTACGAGCAGTACTTC. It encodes CASRDNSGGIYEQYF.

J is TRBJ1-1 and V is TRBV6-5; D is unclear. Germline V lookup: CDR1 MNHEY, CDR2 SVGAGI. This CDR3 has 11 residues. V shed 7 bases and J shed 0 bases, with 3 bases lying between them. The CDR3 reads CASTMNTEAFF. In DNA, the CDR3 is TGTGCCAGCACCATGAACACTGAAGCTTTCTTT.

CDR3 amino acids: CASTRQAASHEQYF. The CDR3 nucleotides are TGTGCCAGTACTAGACAGGCAGCGAGCCACGAGCAGTACTTC. J is TRBJ2-7 and V is TRBV19, with a possible D match to TRBD1 (6 bases). The CDR3 spans 14 residues. The V end lost 7 bases, the J end lost 5 bases, and 18 bases lay between the germline ends. Germline V lookup: CDR1 LNHDA, CDR2 SQIVND (reference sequence).

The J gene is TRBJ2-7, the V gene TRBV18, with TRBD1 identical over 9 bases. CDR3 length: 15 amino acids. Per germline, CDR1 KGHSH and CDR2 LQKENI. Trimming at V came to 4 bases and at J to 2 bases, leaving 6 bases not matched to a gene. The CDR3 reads CASSLLDRGAYEQYF. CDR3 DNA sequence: TGTGCCAGCTCACTCCTGGACAGGGGAGCCTACGAGCAGTACTTC.

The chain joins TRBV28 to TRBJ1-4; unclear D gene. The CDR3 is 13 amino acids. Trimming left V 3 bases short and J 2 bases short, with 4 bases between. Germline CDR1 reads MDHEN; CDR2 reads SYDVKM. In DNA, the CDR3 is TGTGCCAGCAGTTTTGATACTAATGAAAAACTGTTTTTT. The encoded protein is CASSFDTNEKLFF.

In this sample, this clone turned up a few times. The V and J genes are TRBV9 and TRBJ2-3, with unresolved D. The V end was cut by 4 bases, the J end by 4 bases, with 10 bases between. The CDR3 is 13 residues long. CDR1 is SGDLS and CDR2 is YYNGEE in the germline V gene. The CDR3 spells CASSRPPADTQYF. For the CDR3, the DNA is TGTGCCAGCAGCCGTCCCCCGGCAGATACGCAGTATTTT.